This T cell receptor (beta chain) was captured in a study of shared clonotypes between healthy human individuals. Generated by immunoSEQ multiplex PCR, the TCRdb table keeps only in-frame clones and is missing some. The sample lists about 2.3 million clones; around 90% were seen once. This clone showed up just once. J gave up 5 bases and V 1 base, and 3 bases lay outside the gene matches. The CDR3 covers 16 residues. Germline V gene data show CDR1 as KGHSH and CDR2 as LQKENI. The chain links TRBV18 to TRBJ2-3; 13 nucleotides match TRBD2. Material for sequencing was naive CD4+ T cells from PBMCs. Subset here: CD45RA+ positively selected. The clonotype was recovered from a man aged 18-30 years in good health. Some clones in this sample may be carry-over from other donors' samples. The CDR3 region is CASSPLTSGGQDTQYF. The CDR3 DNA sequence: TGTGCCAGCTCACCACTGACTAGCGGGGGGCAAGATACGCAGTATTTT.